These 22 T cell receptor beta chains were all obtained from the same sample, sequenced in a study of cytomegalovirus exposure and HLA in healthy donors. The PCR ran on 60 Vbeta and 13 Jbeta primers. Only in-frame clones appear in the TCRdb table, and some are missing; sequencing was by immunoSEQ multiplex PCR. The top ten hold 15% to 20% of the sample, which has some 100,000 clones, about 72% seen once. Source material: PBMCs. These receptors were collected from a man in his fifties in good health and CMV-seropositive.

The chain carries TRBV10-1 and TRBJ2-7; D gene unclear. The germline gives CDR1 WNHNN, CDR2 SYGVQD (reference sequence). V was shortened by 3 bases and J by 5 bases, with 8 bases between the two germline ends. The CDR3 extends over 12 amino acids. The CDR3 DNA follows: TGCGCCAGCAGTGACATTCGGGACGAGCAGTACTTC. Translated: CASSDIRDEQYF.

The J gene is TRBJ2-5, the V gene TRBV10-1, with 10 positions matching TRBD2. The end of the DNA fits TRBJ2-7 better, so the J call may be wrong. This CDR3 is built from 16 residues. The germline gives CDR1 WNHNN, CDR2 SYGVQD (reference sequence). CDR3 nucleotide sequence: TGCGCCAGCAGTGAAGGGACTAGCGCTTCTAGTGACGAGCAGTACTTC. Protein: CASSEGTSASSDEQYF.

CDR3 sequence: CASRRTGGSDTQYF. The CDR3 region has the DNA TGTGCCAGCAGGCGGACAGGGGGCTCAGATACGCAGTATTTT. J is TRBJ2-3 and V is TRBV2, with 11 positions matching TRBD1. J lost 4 bases, V lost 6 bases, and 3 bases had no gene match. Germline CDR1 is SNHLY and CDR2 is FYNNEI. There are 14 residues in the CDR3.

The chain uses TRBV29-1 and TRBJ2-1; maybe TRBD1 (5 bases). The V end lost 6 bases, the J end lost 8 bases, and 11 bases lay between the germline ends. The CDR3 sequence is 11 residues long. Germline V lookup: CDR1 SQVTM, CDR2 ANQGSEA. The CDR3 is CSVVGPDEQFF. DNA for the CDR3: TGCAGCGTGGTGGGGCCCGATGAGCAGTTCTTC.

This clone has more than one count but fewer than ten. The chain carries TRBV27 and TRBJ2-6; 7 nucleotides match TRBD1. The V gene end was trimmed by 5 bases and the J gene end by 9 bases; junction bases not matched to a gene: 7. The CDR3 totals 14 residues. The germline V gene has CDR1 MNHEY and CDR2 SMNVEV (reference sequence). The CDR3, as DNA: TGTGCCAGCAGTGGCCCGGGACAGAGCAACGTCCTGACTTTC. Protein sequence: CASSGPGQSNVLTF. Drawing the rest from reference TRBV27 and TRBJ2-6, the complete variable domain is EAQVTQNPRYLITVTGKKLTVTCSQNMNHEYMSWYRQDPGLGLRQIYYSMNVEVTDKGDVPEGYKVSRKEKRNFPLILESPSPNQTSLYFCASSGPGQSNVLTFGAGSRLTVL.

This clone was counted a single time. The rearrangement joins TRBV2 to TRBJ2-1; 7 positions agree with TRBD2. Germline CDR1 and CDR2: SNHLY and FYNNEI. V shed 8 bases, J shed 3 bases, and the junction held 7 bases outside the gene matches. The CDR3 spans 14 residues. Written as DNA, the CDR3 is TGTGCCAGCGGAGTAGCGGGTTACTACAATGAGCAGTTCTTC. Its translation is CASGVAGYYNEQFF.

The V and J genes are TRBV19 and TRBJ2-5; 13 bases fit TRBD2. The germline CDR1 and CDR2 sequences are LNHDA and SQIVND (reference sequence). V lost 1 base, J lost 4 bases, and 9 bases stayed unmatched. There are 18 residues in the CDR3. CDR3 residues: CASSIAGWRLAGGETQYF. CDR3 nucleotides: TGTGCCAGTAGTATAGCTGGTTGGAGACTAGCGGGAGGAGAGACCCAGTACTTC.

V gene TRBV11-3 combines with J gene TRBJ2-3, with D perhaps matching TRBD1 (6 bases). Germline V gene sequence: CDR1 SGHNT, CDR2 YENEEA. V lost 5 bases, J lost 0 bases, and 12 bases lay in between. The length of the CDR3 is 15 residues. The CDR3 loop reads CASSDRIASTDTQYF. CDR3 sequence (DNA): TGTGCCAGCAGCGACAGGATTGCTAGCACAGATACGCAGTATTTT.

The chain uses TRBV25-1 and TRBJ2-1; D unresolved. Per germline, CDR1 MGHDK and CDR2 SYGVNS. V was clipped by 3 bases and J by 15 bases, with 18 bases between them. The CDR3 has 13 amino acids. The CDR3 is CASSDRFDTLMFF. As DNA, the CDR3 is TGTGCCAGCAGTGATAGGTTCGACACCCTGATGTTCTTC.

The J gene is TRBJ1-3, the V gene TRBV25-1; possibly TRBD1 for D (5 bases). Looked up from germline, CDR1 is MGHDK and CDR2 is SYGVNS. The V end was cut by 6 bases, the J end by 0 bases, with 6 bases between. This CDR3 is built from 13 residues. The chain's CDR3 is CASRDSSGNTIYF. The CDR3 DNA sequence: TGTGCCAGCAGAGACAGCTCTGGAAACACCATATATTTT.

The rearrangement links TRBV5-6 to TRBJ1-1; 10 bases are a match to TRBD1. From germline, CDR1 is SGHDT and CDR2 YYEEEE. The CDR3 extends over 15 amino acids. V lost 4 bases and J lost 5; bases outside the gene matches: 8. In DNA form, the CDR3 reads TGTGCCAGCAGCACACCGACAGGGGGCAGTACTGAAGCTTTCTTT. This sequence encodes CASSTPTGGSTEAFF. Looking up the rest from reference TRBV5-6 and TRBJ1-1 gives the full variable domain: DAGVTQSPTHLIKTRGQQVTLRCSPKSGHDTVSWYQQALGQGPQFIFQYYEEEERQRGNFPDRFSGHQFPNYSSELNVNALLLGDSALYLCASSTPTGGSTEAFFGQGTRLTVV.

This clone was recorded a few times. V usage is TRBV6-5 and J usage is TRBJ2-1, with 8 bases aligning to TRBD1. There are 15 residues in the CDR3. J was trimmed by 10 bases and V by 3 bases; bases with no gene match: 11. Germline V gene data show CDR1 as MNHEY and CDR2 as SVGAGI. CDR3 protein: CASSYLAGGRQEQFF. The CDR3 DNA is TGTGCCAGCAGTTATCTGGCAGGGGGCAGGCAGGAGCAGTTCTTC.

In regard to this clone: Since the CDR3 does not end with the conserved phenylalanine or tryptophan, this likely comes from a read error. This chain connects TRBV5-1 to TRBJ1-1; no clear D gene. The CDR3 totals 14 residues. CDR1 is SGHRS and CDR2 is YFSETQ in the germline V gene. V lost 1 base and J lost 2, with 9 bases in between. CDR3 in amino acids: CASSLQPGNTEAFL. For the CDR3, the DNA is TGCGCCAGCAGCTTGCAGCCGGGAAACACTGAAGCTTTCCTT.

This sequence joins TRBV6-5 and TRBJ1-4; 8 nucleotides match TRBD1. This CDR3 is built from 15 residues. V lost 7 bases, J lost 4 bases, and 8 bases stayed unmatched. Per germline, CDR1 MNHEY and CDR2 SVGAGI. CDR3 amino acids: CASNPQGASNEKLFF. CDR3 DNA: TGTGCCAGCAATCCGCAGGGGGCTAGTAATGAAAAACTGTTTTTT.

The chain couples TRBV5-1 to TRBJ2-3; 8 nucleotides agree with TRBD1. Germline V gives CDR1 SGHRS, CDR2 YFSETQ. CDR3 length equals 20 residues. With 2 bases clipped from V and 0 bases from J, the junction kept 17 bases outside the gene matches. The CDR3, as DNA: TGCGCCAGCAGCTTTTGGCCTTCCCGGGACAGGACCTCTAGCACAGATACGCAGTATTTT. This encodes CASSFWPSRDRTSSTDTQYF.

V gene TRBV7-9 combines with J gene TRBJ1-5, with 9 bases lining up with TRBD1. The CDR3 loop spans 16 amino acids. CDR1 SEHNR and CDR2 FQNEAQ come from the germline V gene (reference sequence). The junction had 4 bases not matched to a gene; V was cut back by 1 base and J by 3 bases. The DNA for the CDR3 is TGTGCCAGCAGCTTAGATGGGACAGGGCACAATCAGCCCCAGCATTTT. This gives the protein CASSLDGTGHNQPQHF.

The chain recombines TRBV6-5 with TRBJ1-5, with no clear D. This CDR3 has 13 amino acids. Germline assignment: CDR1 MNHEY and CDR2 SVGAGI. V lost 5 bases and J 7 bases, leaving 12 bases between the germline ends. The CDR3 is CASSEYGNQPQHF. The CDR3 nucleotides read TGTGCCAGCAGTGAATACGGGAACCAGCCCCAGCATTTT.

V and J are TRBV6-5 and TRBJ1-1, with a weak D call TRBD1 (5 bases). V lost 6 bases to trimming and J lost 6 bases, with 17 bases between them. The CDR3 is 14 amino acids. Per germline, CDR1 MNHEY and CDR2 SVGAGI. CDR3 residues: CASSFARDGSEAFF. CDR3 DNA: TGTGCCAGCAGCTTCGCCAGGGATGGTTCTGAAGCTTTCTTT.

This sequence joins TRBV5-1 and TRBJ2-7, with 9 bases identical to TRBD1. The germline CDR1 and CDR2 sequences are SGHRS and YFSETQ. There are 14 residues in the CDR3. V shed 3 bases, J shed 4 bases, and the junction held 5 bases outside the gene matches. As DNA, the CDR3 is TGCGCCAGCAGCTCCGGGACAGGGACGTACGAGCAGTACTTC. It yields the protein CASSSGTGTYEQYF.

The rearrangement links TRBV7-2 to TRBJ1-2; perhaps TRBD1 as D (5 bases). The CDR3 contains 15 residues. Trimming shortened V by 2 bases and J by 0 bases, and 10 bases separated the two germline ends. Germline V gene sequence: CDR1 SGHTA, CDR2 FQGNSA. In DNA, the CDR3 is TGTGCCAGCAGCTTAATGGTAGGGGCTAACTATGGCTACACCTTC. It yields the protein CASSLMVGANYGYTF.

The CDR3, as DNA: TGTGCCAGCAGTTGGGGCCCCAGACAAGAGACCCAGTACTTC. Translation gives CASSWGPRQETQYF. This chain connects TRBV6-5 to TRBJ2-5; tentatively, D is TRBD1 (5 bases). V shed 4 bases and J shed 2 bases, with 11 bases lying between them. This CDR3 region has 14 residues. Per the germline V gene, CDR1 is MNHEY and CDR2 is SVGAGI.

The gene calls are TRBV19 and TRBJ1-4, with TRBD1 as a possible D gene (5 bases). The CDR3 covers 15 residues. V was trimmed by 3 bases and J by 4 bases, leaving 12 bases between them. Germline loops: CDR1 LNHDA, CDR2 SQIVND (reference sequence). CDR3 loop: CASSMGGAVNEKLFF. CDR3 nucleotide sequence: TGTGCCAGTAGTATGGGAGGGGCAGTTAATGAAAAACTGTTTTTT. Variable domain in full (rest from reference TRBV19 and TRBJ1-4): DGGITQSPKYLFRKEGQNVTLSCEQNLNHDAMYWYRQDPGQGLRLIYYSQIVNDFQKGDIAEGYSVSREKKESFPLTVTSAQKNPTAFYLCASSMGGAVNEKLFFGSGTQLSVL.